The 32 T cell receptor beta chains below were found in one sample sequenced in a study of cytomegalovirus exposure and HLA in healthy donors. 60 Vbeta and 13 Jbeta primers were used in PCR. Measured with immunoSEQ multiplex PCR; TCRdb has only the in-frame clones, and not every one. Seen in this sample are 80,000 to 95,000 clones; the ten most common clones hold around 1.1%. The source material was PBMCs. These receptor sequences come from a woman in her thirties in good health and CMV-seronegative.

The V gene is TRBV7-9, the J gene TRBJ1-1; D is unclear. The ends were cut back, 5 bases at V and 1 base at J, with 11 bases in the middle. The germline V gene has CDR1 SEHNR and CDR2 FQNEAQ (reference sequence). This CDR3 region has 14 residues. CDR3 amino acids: CASSAESANTEAFF. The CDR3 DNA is TGTGCCAGCAGCGCGGAATCCGCGAACACTGAAGCTTTCTTT.

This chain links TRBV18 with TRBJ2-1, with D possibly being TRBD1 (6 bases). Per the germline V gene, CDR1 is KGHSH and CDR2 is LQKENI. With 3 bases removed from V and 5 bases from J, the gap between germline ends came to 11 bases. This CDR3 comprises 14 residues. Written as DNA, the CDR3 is TGTGCCAGCTCACCCGTGGACAGTCACAATGAGCAGTTCTTC. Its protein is CASSPVDSHNEQFF.

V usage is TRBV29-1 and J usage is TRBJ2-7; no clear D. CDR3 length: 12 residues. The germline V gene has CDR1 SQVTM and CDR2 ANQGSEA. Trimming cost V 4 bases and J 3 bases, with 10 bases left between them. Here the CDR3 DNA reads TGCAGCGTTGTAGCCCCGGACTACGAGCAGTACTTC. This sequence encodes CSVVAPDYEQYF.

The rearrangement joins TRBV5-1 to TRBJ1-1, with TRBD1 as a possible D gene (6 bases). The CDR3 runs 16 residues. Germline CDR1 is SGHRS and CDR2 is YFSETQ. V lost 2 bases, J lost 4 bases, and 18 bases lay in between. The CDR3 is CASSFQGIQGLTEAFF. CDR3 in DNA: TGCGCCAGCAGCTTCCAAGGGATACAGGGCCTCACTGAAGCTTTCTTT.

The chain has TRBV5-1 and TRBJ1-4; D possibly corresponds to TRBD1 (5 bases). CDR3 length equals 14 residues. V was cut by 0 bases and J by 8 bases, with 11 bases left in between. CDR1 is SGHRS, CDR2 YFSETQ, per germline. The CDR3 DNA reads TGCGCCAGCAGCTTGGAGGGGCGAGGCGAAAAACTGTTTTTT. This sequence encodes CASSLEGRGEKLFF.

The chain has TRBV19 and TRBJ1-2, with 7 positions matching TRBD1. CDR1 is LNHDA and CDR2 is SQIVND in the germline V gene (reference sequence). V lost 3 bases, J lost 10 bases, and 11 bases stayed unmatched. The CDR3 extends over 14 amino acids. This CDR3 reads CASSMASGGTDYTF. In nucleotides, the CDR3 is TGTGCCAGTAGTATGGCGTCAGGGGGGACTGACTACACCTTC.

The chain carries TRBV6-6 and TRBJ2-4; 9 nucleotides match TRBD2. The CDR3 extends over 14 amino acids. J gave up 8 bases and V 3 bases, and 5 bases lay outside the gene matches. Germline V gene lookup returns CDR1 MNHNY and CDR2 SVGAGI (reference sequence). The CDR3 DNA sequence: TGTGCCAGCAGTTATAGCGGGAGCGTTGACATTCAGTACTTC. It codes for CASSYSGSVDIQYF.

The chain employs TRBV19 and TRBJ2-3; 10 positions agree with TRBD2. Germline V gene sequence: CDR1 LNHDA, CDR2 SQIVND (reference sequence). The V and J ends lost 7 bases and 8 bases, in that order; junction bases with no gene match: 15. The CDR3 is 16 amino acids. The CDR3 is CASTTLAGGRMGTQYF. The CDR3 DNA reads TGTGCCAGTACCACTTTAGCGGGGGGAAGAATGGGTACGCAGTATTTT.

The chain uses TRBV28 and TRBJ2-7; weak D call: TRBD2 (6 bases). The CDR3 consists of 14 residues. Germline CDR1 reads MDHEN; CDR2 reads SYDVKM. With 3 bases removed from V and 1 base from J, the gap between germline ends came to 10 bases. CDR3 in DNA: TGTGCCAGCAGTTTGTGGGGGGTTTCCTACGAGCAGTACTTC. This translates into CASSLWGVSYEQYF.

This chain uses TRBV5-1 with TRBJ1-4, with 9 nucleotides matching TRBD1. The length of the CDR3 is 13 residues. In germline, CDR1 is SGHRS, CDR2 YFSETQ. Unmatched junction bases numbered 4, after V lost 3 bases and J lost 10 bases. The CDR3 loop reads CASSSDRGGKLFF. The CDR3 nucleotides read TGCGCCAGCAGCTCGGACAGGGGAGGAAAACTGTTTTTT. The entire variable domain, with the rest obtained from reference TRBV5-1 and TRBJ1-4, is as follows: KAGVTQTPRYLIKTRGQQVTLSCSPISGHRSVSWYQQTPGQGLQFLFEYFSETQRNKGNFPGRFSGRQFSNSRSEMNVSTLELGDSALYLCASSSDRGGKLFFGSGTQLSVL.

In DNA, the CDR3 is TGTGCCAGTAGCCCTCAGACAGGGGGCGACTATGGCTACACCTTC. It codes for CASSPQTGGDYGYTF. J is TRBJ1-2 and V is TRBV19, with TRBD1 identical over 10 bases. Trimming removed 6 bases from V and 3 bases from J; junction bases left unmatched: 7. This CDR3 comprises 15 residues. Germline V gene lookup returns CDR1 LNHDA and CDR2 SQIVND (reference sequence).

The CDR3 DNA is TGTGCCAGCAGTGATTACAGCCGCGGGGGGGCTGGGGCCAACGTCCTGACTTTC. As protein: CASSDYSRGGAGANVLTF. V usage is TRBV6-1 and J usage is TRBJ2-6; 9 bases align to TRBD2. Germline V gives CDR1 MNHNS, CDR2 SASEGT. V lost 3 bases, J lost 2 bases, and 8 bases stayed unmatched. CDR3 length: 18 amino acids.

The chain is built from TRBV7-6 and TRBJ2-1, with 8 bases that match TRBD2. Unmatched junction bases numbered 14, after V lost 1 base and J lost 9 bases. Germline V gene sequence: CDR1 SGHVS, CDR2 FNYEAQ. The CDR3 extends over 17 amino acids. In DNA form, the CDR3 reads TGTGCCAGCAGCTTAGGGGCCCTCCGGGGGGGGCAGGGTGAGCAGTTCTTC. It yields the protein CASSLGALRGGQGEQFF.

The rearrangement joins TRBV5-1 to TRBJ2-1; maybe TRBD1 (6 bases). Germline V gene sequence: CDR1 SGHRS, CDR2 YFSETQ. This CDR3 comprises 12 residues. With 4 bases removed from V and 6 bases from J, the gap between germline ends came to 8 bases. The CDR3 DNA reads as TGCGCCAGCAGCGCACAGGGCAATGAGCAGTTCTTC. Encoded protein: CASSAQGNEQFF.

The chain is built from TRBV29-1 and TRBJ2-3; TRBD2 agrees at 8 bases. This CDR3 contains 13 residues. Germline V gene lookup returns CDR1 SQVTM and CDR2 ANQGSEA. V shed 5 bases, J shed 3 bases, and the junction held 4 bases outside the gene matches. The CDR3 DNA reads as TGCAGCGTTATTAGCGGGGAAACAGATACGCAGTATTTT. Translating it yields CSVISGETDTQYF.

This CDR3 reads CAGDRLGTEAFF. The CDR3 bases are TGTGCCGGGGACAGGTTGGGCACTGAAGCTTTCTTT. This chain links TRBV30 with TRBJ1-1, with 8 bases lining up with TRBD1. This CDR3 spans 12 amino acids. From germline, CDR1 is GTSNPN and CDR2 SVGIG (reference sequence). V dropped 8 bases and J dropped 4; count of bases not matched to a gene: 6.

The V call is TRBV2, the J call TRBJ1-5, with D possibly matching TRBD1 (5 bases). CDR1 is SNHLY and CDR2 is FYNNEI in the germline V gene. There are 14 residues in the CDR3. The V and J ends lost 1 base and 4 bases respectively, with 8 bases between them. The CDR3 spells CASSEGEGNQPQHF. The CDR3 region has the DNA TGTGCCAGCAGTGAAGGGGAGGGGAATCAGCCCCAGCATTTT.

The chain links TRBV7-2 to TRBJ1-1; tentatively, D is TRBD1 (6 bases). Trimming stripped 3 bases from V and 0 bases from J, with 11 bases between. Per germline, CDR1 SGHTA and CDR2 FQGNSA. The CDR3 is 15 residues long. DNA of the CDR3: TGTGCCAGCAGCTTCCACAGGGCCCTGAACACTGAAGCTTTCTTT. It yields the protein CASSFHRALNTEAFF.

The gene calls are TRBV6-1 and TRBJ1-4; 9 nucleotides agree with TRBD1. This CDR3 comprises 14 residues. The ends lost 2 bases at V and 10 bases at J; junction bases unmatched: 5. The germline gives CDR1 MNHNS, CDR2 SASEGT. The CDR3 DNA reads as TGTGCCAGCAGTGAATGGGACAGGGAAGGAAAACTGTTTTTT. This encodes CASSEWDREGKLFF.

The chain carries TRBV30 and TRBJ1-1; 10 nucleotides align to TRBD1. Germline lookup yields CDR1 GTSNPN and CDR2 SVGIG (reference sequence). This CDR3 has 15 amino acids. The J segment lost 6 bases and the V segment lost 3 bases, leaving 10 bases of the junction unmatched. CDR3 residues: CAWRGTGAQIAEAFF. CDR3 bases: TGTGCCTGGAGGGGGACAGGGGCCCAGATCGCTGAAGCTTTCTTT. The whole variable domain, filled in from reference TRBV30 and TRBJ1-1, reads SQTIHQWPATLVQPVGSPLSLECTVEGTSNPNLYWYRQAAGRGLQLLFYSVGIGQISSEVPQNLSASRPQDRQFILSSKKLLLSDSGFYLCAWRGTGAQIAEAFFGQGTRLTVV.

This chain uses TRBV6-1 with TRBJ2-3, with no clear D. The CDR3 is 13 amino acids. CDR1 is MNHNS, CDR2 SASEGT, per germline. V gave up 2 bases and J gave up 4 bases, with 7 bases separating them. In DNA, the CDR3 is TGTGCCAGCAGTGAACGGGTTGCAGATACGCAGTATTTT. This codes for CASSERVADTQYF.

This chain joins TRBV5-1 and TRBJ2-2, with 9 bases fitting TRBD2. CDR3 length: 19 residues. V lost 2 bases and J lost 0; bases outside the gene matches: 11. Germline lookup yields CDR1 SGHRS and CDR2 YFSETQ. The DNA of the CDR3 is TGCGCCAGCAGCTTTCGGGGGACTAGCATAAACGCGAACACCGGGGAGCTGTTTTTT. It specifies CASSFRGTSINANTGELFF.

DNA for the CDR3: TGTGCCTGGACCAGGGACAATGAGGAGACCCAGTACTTC. Protein sequence: CAWTRDNEETQYF. The chain uses TRBV30 and TRBJ2-5, with D tentatively TRBD1 (6 bases). Germline V CDR1 and CDR2: GTSNPN, SVGIG (reference sequence). Trimming took 4 bases from V and 5 from J, leaving 14 bases between them. This CDR3 has 13 residues.

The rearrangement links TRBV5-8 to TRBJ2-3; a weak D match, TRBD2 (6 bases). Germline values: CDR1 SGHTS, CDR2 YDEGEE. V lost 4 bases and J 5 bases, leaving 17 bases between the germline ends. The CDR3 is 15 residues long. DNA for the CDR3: TGTGCCAGCAGCCGTTCCGGGGGATTCCAAGATACGCAGTATTTT. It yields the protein CASSRSGGFQDTQYF.

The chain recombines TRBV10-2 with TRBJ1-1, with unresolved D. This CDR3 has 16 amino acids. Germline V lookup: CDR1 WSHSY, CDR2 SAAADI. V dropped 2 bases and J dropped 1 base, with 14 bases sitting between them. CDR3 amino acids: CASSEVLAPWNTEAFF. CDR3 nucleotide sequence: TGCGCCAGCAGTGAGGTGCTGGCACCTTGGAACACTGAAGCTTTCTTT.

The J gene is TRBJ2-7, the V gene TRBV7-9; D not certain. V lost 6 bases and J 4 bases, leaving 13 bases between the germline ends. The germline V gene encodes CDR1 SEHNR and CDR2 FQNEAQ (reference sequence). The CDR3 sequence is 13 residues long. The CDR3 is CASSSSKSYEQYF. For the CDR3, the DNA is TGTGCCAGCAGTTCTAGTAAGTCTTACGAGCAGTACTTC.

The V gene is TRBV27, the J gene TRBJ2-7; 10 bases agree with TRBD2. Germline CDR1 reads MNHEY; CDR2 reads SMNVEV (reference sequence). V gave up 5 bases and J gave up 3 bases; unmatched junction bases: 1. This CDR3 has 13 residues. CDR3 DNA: TGTGCCAGCAGTCGGACTAGCGGCTACGAGCAGTACTTC. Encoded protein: CASSRTSGYEQYF.

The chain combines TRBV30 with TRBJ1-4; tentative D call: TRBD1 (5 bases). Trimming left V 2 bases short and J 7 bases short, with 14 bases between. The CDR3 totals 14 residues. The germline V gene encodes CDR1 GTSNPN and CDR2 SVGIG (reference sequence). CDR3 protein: CAWSRGGLGEKLFF. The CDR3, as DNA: TGTGCCTGGAGTAGGGGCGGCCTTGGTGAAAAACTGTTTTTT.

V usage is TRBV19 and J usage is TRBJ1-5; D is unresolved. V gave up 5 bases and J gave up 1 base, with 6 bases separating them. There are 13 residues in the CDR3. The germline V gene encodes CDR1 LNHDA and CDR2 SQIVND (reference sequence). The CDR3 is CASSLSSNQPQHF. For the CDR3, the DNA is TGTGCCAGTAGTTTGTCGAGCAATCAGCCCCAGCATTTT.

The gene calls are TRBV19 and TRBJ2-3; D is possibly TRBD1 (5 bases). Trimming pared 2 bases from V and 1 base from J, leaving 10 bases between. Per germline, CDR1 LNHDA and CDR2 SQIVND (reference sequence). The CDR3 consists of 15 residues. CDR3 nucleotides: TGTGCCAGTAGTATAAGTCAGGGTCGCACAGATACGCAGTATTTT. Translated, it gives CASSISQGRTDTQYF.

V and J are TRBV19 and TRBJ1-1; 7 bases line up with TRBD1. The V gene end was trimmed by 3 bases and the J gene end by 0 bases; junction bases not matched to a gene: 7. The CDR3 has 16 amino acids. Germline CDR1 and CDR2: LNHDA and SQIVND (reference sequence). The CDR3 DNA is TGTGCCAGTAGTATCCGGGACAGACCCATGAACACTGAAGCTTTCTTT. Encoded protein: CASSIRDRPMNTEAFF.

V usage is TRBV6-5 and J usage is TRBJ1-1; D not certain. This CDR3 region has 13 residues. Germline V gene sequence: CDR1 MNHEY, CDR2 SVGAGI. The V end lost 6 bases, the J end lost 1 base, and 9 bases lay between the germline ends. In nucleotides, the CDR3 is TGTGCCAGCAGCAACGAGGGGAACACTGAAGCTTTCTTT. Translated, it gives CASSNEGNTEAFF.